Each of the 13 T cell receptor beta chains below was sequenced from the same sample in a study of response to subunit inactivated influenza vaccine. A single record per CDR3 protein comes from TCRdb applying MiXCR to the RT-PCR reads. The sample has under 800,000 distinct CDR3 sequences, about 15% seen once; the top ten hold 6.5% to 8.5%. Here the sequenced sample was PBMCs from blood, taken approximately 15 days before vaccination. The receptors were sampled from a man between 45 and 60 years old who received an inactivated influenza vaccine.

This clonotype has just a few counts. CDR3: CASSPNLAASSVLTF. The CDR3 DNA sequence: TGTGCCAGCAGCCCTAACCTAGCGGCTAGCAGCGTCCTGACTTTC. V and J are TRBV4-2 and TRBJ2-6; 7 nucleotides match TRBD2. The CDR3 sequence is 15 residues long. J gave up 12 bases and V 4 bases, and 12 bases lay outside the gene matches. The germline gives CDR1 LGHNA, CDR2 YNFKEQ.

The chain recombines TRBV12-3 or TRBV12-4 with TRBJ1-2; maybe TRBD1 (5 bases). Trimming stripped 4 bases from V and 4 bases from J, with 13 bases between. The CDR3 sequence is 14 residues long. The CDR3 sequence: CASSSTAGRYGYTF. The CDR3 DNA sequence: TGTGCCAGCAGTTCAACGGCGGGACGCTATGGCTACACCTTC.

The chain couples TRBV20-1 to TRBJ2-1; no reliable D call. The CDR3 covers 14 residues. V was clipped by 1 base and J by 8 bases, with 15 bases between them. Germline-derived CDR1 and CDR2 are DFQATT and SNEGSKA (reference sequence). This chain's CDR3 is CSARVQSPSDEQFF. CDR3 DNA: TGCAGTGCTAGAGTCCAAAGCCCCAGCGATGAGCAGTTCTTC.

This clonotype was counted between two and nine times. The V call is TRBV2, the J call TRBJ1-2, with 11 nucleotides matching TRBD1. The CDR3 sequence is 15 residues long. CDR1 is SNHLY and CDR2 is FYNNEI in the germline V gene. J lost 8 bases, V lost 7 bases, and 12 bases had no gene match. The CDR3 nucleotides are TGTGCCAGCAAACTAATGGAGGACAGGGGGCAAGGCTACACCTTC. Its translation is CASKLMEDRGQGYTF.

The chain links TRBV27 to TRBJ1-5; D possibly corresponds to TRBD1 (5 bases). The V gene's germline CDR1 is MNHEY and CDR2 SMNVEV (reference sequence). This CDR3 has 16 residues. V was trimmed by 0 bases and J by 1 base, leaving 10 bases between them. CDR3 in amino acids: CASSLSIGDSNQPQHF. DNA for the CDR3: TGTGCCAGCAGTTTATCGATTGGGGACAGCAATCAGCCCCAGCATTTT.

This clonotype was found a few times. The chain is built from TRBV12-3 or TRBV12-4 and TRBJ2-7; D may be TRBD2 (5 bases). This CDR3 contains 13 residues. V lost 2 bases to trimming and J lost 2 bases, with 7 bases between them. The CDR3 spells CASSLFGAYEQYF. The CDR3 DNA reads TGTGCCAGCAGTTTATTCGGGGCCTACGAGCAGTACTTC.

V is TRBV7-3 and J is TRBJ2-1, with TRBD2 matching 13 bases. CDR1 is SGHTA, CDR2 FQGTGA, per germline. With 3 bases clipped from V and 9 bases from J, the junction kept 11 bases outside the gene matches. The CDR3 contains 17 residues. The CDR3 DNA is TGTGCCAGCAGCTTGACTAGCGGGAGGACTAGACCAACTGAGCAGTTCTTC. This sequence encodes CASSLTSGRTRPTEQFF.

This clonotype has a handful of counts. V usage is TRBV20-1 and J usage is TRBJ2-2; 11 bases fit TRBD1. The germline V gene encodes CDR1 DFQATT and CDR2 SNEGSKA (reference sequence). The CDR3 extends over 19 amino acids. Germline trimming cut 3 bases from V and 2 bases from J; bases unmatched to any gene: 14. This CDR3 is CSASGWGTGGLSNTGELFF. The CDR3 region has the DNA TGCAGTGCTAGTGGTTGGGGGACAGGGGGGCTATCTAACACCGGGGAGCTGTTTTTT.

As DNA, the CDR3 is TGTGCCAGCACCCGGAACTATACCACTGAAGCTTTCTTT. Protein sequence: CASTRNYTTEAFF. This chain links TRBV6-2 or TRBV6-3 with TRBJ1-1; D is uncertain. The CDR3 runs to 13 residues. Germline CDR1 is MNHEY and CDR2 is SVGEGT. Trimming removed 7 bases at V and 4 bases at J, with 13 bases between.

This clonotype was found a few times. The chain uses TRBV12-3 or TRBV12-4 and TRBJ2-1; D is perhaps TRBD2 (5 bases). The CDR3 has 14 residues. Between the trimmed V and J ends, which lost 5 bases and 10 bases, there was a span of 18 bases. The CDR3 spells CASSPPTRWREQFF. The CDR3 bases are TGTGCCAGCAGTCCGCCCACTAGGTGGCGAGAGCAGTTCTTC.

V and J are TRBV30 and TRBJ1-4, with unresolved D. This CDR3 spans 20 amino acids. Deletions cut 0 bases from V and 5 bases from J, with 28 bases between. CDR1 and CDR2 (germline): GTSNPN, SVGIG (reference sequence). The CDR3 here is CAWSVRVPGLDWRANEKLFF. The CDR3 DNA reads TGTGCCTGGAGTGTAAGGGTCCCCGGGTTAGACTGGCGGGCAAATGAAAAACTGTTTTTT.

The chain uses TRBV7-6 and TRBJ2-3; maybe TRBD2 (7 bases). The germline V gene has CDR1 SGHVS and CDR2 FNYEAQ. V was pared by 5 bases and J by 0 bases, with 18 bases between. The CDR3 contains 17 residues. CDR3 protein: CASSIYRGGLSTDTQYF. The DNA of the CDR3 is TGTGCCAGCAGCATCTATAGGGGGGGTCTCAGCACAGATACGCAGTATTTT.

This clonotype occurred a few times. This chain joins TRBV15 and TRBJ2-3; D remains unclear. Trimming took 2 bases from V and 4 from J, leaving 19 bases between them. Germline V gene sequence: CDR1 LNHNV, CDR2 YYDKDF (reference sequence). The CDR3 spans 17 residues. CDR3 in amino acids: CATSRSLATSLADTQYF. The CDR3 nucleotides are TGTGCCACCAGCAGATCACTTGCAACCTCGCTCGCAGATACGCAGTATTTT. Based on the CDR3 plus reference TRBV15 and TRBJ2-3, the full variable domain is DAMVIQNPRYQVTQFGKPVTLSCSQTLNHNVMYWYQQKSSQAPKLLFHYYDKDFNNEADTPDNFQSRRPNTSFCFLDIRSPGLGDTAMYLCATSRSLATSLADTQYFGPGTRLTVL.